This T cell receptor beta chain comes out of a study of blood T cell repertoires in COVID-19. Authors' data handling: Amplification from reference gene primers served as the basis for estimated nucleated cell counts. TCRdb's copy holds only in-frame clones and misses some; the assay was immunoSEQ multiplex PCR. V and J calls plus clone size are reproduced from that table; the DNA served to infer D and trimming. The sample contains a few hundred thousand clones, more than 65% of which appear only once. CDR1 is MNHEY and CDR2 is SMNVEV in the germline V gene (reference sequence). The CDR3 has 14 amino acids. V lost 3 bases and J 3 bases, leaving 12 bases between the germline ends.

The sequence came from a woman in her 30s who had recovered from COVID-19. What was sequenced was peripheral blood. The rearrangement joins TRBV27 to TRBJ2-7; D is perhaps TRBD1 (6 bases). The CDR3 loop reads CASSLIPRGYEQYF. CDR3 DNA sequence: TGTGCCAGCAGTTTGATTCCCAGGGGCTACGAGCAGTACTTC.